The 23 T cell receptor beta chains presented below share a single source sample, sequenced in a study of blood T cell repertoires in COVID-19. Generated by immunoSEQ multiplex PCR, the TCRdb table keeps only in-frame clones and is missing some. Here the sample spans 100,000 to 150,000 clones, roughly two thirds being singletons. Sequencing was carried out using peripheral blood. The receptor set was obtained from a woman in her seventies with acute or convalescent COVID-19.

The chain joins TRBV19 to TRBJ2-3; D possibly corresponds to TRBD1 (6 bases). Trimming cost V 7 bases and J 3 bases, with 17 bases left between them. CDR3 length: 15 residues. From germline, CDR1 is LNHDA and CDR2 SQIVND (reference sequence). CDR3 region: CASMEVLGATDTQYF. CDR3 coding DNA: TGTGCCAGTATGGAGGTCCTGGGGGCGACAGATACGCAGTATTTT.

The rearrangement uses TRBV30 and TRBJ1-3, with D perhaps matching TRBD1 (6 bases). CDR1 GTSNPN and CDR2 SVGIG come from the germline V gene (reference sequence). CDR3 length: 13 residues. V gave up 3 bases and J gave up 5 bases, with 11 bases separating them. CDR3 DNA: TGTGCCTGGAGGGGGGCTGAAAGAAACACCATATATTTT. Residues: CAWRGAERNTIYF. The variable domain in full, with the rest retrieved from reference TRBV30 and TRBJ1-3, is SQTIHQWPATLVQPVGSPLSLECTVEGTSNPNLYWYRQAAGRGLQLLFYSVGIGQISSEVPQNLSASRPQDRQFILSSKKLLLSDSGFYLCAWRGAERNTIYFGEGSWLTVV.

The V call is TRBV19, the J call TRBJ1-4, with D possibly matching TRBD1 (5 bases). The germline gives CDR1 LNHDA, CDR2 SQIVND (reference sequence). The V end was cut by 5 bases, the J end by 2 bases, with 12 bases between. The CDR3 runs 15 residues. The CDR3 loop reads CASSAPGWTNEKLFF. CDR3 nucleotides: TGTGCCAGTAGTGCCCCAGGGTGGACTAATGAAAAACTGTTTTTT.

This chain uses TRBV19 with TRBJ1-5; TRBD1 agrees at 8 bases. CDR3 length equals 14 residues. In germline, CDR1 is LNHDA, CDR2 SQIVND (reference sequence). Losses at the gene ends were 3 bases for V and 7 bases for J; bases not matched to a gene: 5. The CDR3 region is CASSIQGARQPQHF. For the CDR3, the DNA is TGTGCCAGTAGTATTCAGGGGGCAAGGCAGCCCCAGCATTTT.

The rearrangement joins TRBV6-1 to TRBJ2-7; D is unclear. The germline V gene encodes CDR1 MNHNS and CDR2 SASEGT. The CDR3 length is 13 residues. Trimming pared 1 base from V and 7 bases from J, leaving 11 bases between. CDR3 bases: TGTGCCAGCAGTGAAGGGTGGGCCGTTGAGCAGTACTTC. This codes for CASSEGWAVEQYF.

J is TRBJ1-4 and V is TRBV7-9; 9 bases fit TRBD1. J gave up 3 bases and V 4 bases, and 9 bases lay outside the gene matches. Germline lookup yields CDR1 SEHNR and CDR2 FQNEAQ (reference sequence). The CDR3 is 17 amino acids. CDR3 in amino acids: CASSSADRGIANEKLFF. The CDR3 DNA reads TGTGCCAGCAGCTCCGCGGACAGGGGAATAGCTAATGAAAAACTGTTTTTT.

This chain joins TRBV14 and TRBJ2-1; 12 nucleotides align to TRBD2. The CDR3 is made up of 15 amino acids. Germline loops: CDR1 SGHDN, CDR2 FVKESK. Trimming at V came to 3 bases and at J to 6 bases, leaving 3 bases not matched to a gene. CDR3 sequence: CASSHLAGGANEQFF. CDR3 bases: TGTGCCAGCAGCCATCTAGCGGGGGGGGCCAATGAGCAGTTCTTC.

The V and J genes are TRBV29-1 and TRBJ2-1; 8 bases align to TRBD2. J gave up 7 bases and V 6 bases, and 14 bases lay outside the gene matches. The V gene's germline CDR1 is SQVTM and CDR2 ANQGSEA. The CDR3 spans 15 residues. The CDR3 sequence: CSVDSGTRVWNEQFF. DNA for the CDR3: TGCAGCGTGGACTCCGGGACTAGAGTTTGGAATGAGCAGTTCTTC.

This clone was detected only a few times. The chain carries TRBV6-1 and TRBJ1-6; tentative D call: TRBD1 (6 bases). The germline V gene has CDR1 MNHNS and CDR2 SASEGT. V shed 4 bases and J shed 0 bases, with 16 bases lying between them. The CDR3 is 18 amino acids. In nucleotides, the CDR3 is TGTGCCAGCAGTGCGGACAGAAGGTTAAGCTCCTATAATTCACCCCTCCACTTT. It encodes CASSADRRLSSYNSPLHF.

This chain connects TRBV5-1 to TRBJ1-6; 8 positions agree with TRBD1. The J segment lost 12 bases and the V segment lost 1 base, leaving 12 bases of the junction unmatched. In germline, CDR1 is SGHRS, CDR2 YFSETQ. The CDR3 is made up of 16 amino acids. CDR3 sequence: CASSLWTGMSGRPLHF. CDR3 nucleotides: TGCGCCAGCAGCTTGTGGACAGGGATGAGTGGGCGACCCCTCCACTTT.

This clone appeared a few times. The genes are TRBV5-6 and TRBJ1-5; TRBD1 aligns across 11 bases. Trimming took 3 bases from V and 5 from J; bases not matched to a gene: 1. From germline, CDR1 is SGHDT and CDR2 YYEEEE. The CDR3 is made up of 14 amino acids. The CDR3 here is CASSWGQGDQPQHF. Written as DNA, the CDR3 is TGTGCCAGCAGCTGGGGACAGGGGGATCAGCCCCAGCATTTT.

J is TRBJ1-1 and V is TRBV5-4; D is possibly TRBD1 (5 bases). Germline lookup yields CDR1 SGHNT and CDR2 YYREEE (reference sequence). CDR3 length equals 14 residues. V was pared by 2 bases and J by 6 bases, with 14 bases between. CDR3 residues: CASSFQGYLAEAFF. The CDR3 DNA sequence: TGTGCCAGCAGCTTTCAGGGATATCTAGCTGAAGCTTTCTTT.

The chain combines TRBV9 with TRBJ2-7, with TRBD2 matching over 8 bases. Trimming at V came to 4 bases and at J to 2 bases, leaving 8 bases not matched to a gene. The V gene's germline CDR1 is SGDLS and CDR2 YYNGEE. This CDR3 has 15 amino acids. CDR3 nucleotide sequence: TGTGCCAGCAGCCCTACGAGCGGGAGACCCTACGAGCAGTACTTC. Amino acid sequence: CASSPTSGRPYEQYF.

Only a few counts were recorded for this clone. The CDR3 sequence: CSVGSGTSHTQYF. The CDR3 region has the DNA TGCAGCGTTGGTAGCGGGACTAGTCATACGCAGTATTTT. The rearrangement uses TRBV29-1 and TRBJ2-3; 8 positions agree with TRBD2. This CDR3 comprises 13 residues. Germline V CDR1 and CDR2: SQVTM, ANQGSEA. Germline trimming cut 4 bases from V and 7 bases from J; bases unmatched to any gene: 7.

The CDR3: CASGPLAGAYTGELFF. The CDR3 DNA is TGTGCCAGCGGACCTCTAGCGGGGGCCTACACCGGGGAGCTGTTTTTT. The chain has TRBV5-6 and TRBJ2-2; 10 nucleotides match TRBD2. Germline lookup yields CDR1 SGHDT and CDR2 YYEEEE. The length of the CDR3 is 16 residues. V was pared by 7 bases and J by 3 bases, with 9 bases of the junction left unmatched.

The chain joins TRBV9 to TRBJ2-1; 12 bases line up with TRBD2. CDR3 length equals 15 residues. Germline V gives CDR1 SGDLS, CDR2 YYNGEE. V was clipped by 0 bases and J by 9 bases; unmatched bases: 4. The CDR3 spells CASSVGLAGVTEQFF. CDR3 nucleotides: TGTGCCAGCAGCGTAGGACTAGCGGGAGTTACTGAGCAGTTCTTC.

The chain carries TRBV5-1 and TRBJ1-6; no reliable D call. The CDR3 runs to 13 residues. Germline-derived CDR1 and CDR2 are SGHRS and YFSETQ. Trimming shortened V by 5 bases and J by 5 bases, and 8 bases separated the two germline ends. In DNA, the CDR3 is TGCGCCAGCAGGACGGGGAATAATTCACCCCTCCACTTT. Amino acids: CASRTGNNSPLHF.

CDR3 region: CASSLGGGGRDTDTQYF. As DNA, the CDR3 is TGTGCCAGCAGCTTAGGGGGTGGAGGGAGAGACACAGATACGCAGTATTTT. V usage is TRBV7-9 and J usage is TRBJ2-3, with D tentatively TRBD2 (6 bases). Trimming cost V 1 base and J 2 bases, with 16 bases left between them. The CDR3 spans 17 residues. Germline lookup yields CDR1 SEHNR and CDR2 FQNEAQ (reference sequence). Full variable domain (outside the CDR3, taken from reference TRBV7-9 and TRBJ2-3): DTGVSQNPRHKITKRGQNVTFRCDPISEHNRLYWYRQTLGQGPEFLTYFQNEAQLEKSRLLSDRFSAERPKGSFSTLEIQRTEQGDSAMYLCASSLGGGGRDTDTQYFGPGTRLTVL.

The chain combines TRBV12-2 with TRBJ2-7; the table's D call TRBD2 went unverified against the DNA. TRBV12-2 is marked as a pseudogene. This CDR3 is 15 amino acids long. CDR3 amino acids: CASRCGGGRSYEQYF. The CDR3 nucleotides read TGTGCAAGTCGCTGTGGCGGGGGGCGTTCCTACGAGCAGTACTTC.

The CDR3 here is CASSLGTTAGRGYLFF. As DNA, the CDR3 is TGCGCCAGCAGCTTGGGGACTACAGCGGGCCGAGGGTACTTGTTCTTC. The chain couples TRBV5-1 to TRBJ2-1; possible D gene TRBD2, 6 bases. Deletions cut 0 bases from V and 15 bases from J, with 25 bases between. The CDR3 extends over 16 amino acids. The germline CDR1 and CDR2 sequences are SGHRS and YFSETQ.

This chain's CDR3 is CASMREGADTQYF. The CDR3 coding sequence is TGTGCCAGCATGCGGGAGGGGGCAGATACGCAGTATTTT. This chain connects TRBV27 to TRBJ2-3; 9 nucleotides match TRBD2. After removal of 7 bases from V and 4 bases from J, the junction contained 3 bases not matched to a gene. The CDR3 is 13 residues long. Germline loops: CDR1 MNHEY, CDR2 SMNVEV (reference sequence).

The chain uses TRBV7-9 and TRBJ1-1; 9 bases fit TRBD1. With V trimmed by 5 bases and J by 3 bases, 7 bases remained unmatched. CDR1 and CDR2 (germline): SEHNR, FQNEAQ (reference sequence). The CDR3 extends over 15 amino acids. CDR3 sequence: CASSPRDREYTEAFF. DNA for the CDR3: TGTGCCAGCAGCCCCAGGGACAGGGAGTACACTGAAGCTTTCTTT.

In its sample, this clone was seen a few times. The chain is built from TRBV9 and TRBJ1-2; the D is unclear. Germline V gene data show CDR1 as SGDLS and CDR2 as YYNGEE. V was pared by 3 bases and J by 7 bases, with 7 bases between. The CDR3 is 11 residues long. In DNA form, the CDR3 reads TGTGCCAGCAGCGACCCTACTGGCTACACCTTC. It encodes CASSDPTGYTF. Variable domain in full (rest from reference TRBV9 and TRBJ1-2): DSGVTQTPKHLITATGQRVTLRCSPRSGDLSVYWYQQSLDQGLQFLIQYYNGEERAKGNILERFSAQQFPDLHSELNLSSLELGDSALYFCASSDPTGYTFGSGTRLTVV.